One sample yielded the 4 T cell receptor beta chains listed below, sequenced in a study of blood T cell repertoires in COVID-19. The repertoire was sequenced with immunoSEQ multiplex PCR; TCRdb's copy has only in-frame clones and lacks some. The profile shows about 51,000 clones, around 84% of them singletons. Sequenced input: peripheral blood. The receptors originated from a man older than 75 with active COVID-19.

The chain employs TRBV9 and TRBJ2-5; TRBD1 aligns across 9 bases. The CDR3 is made up of 14 amino acids. Trimming cost V 3 bases and J 5 bases; bases outside gene matches: 5. Germline V gene data show CDR1 as SGDLS and CDR2 as YYNGEE. CDR3 nucleotide sequence: TGTGCCAGCAGCGCGACAGGGGGTTTTGAGACCCAGTACTTC. Translating it yields CASSATGGFETQYF. Using reference TRBV9 and TRBJ2-5 for the parts outside the CDR3, the full variable domain is DSGVTQTPKHLITATGQRVTLRCSPRSGDLSVYWYQQSLDQGLQFLIQYYNGEERAKGNILERFSAQQFPDLHSELNLSSLELGDSALYFCASSATGGFETQYFGPGTRLLVL.

This clone was counted between two and nine times. The CDR3 reads CASSLAGGARNQPQHF. In nucleotides, the CDR3 is TGTGCCAGCAGTTTGGCAGGGGGCGCGCGCAATCAGCCCCAGCATTTT. This chain uses TRBV28 with TRBJ1-5, with TRBD1 matching over 8 bases. Germline V gives CDR1 MDHEN, CDR2 SYDVKM. The CDR3 runs 16 residues. Trimming at V came to 3 bases and at J to 2 bases, leaving 6 bases not matched to a gene.

The chain employs TRBV3-1 (or the pseudogene TRBV3-2) and TRBJ1-2; 7 positions agree with TRBD1. CDR1 and CDR2 (germline): LGHDT, YNNKEL (reference sequence). CDR3 length: 18 residues. Germline trimming cut 3 bases from V and 4 bases from J; bases unmatched to any gene: 17. The CDR3 spells CASSHGQAQTSGGYGYTF. CDR3 bases: TGTGCCAGCAGCCATGGCCAAGCCCAAACCTCAGGGGGCTATGGCTACACCTTC.

This chain connects TRBV7-8 to TRBJ2-1; 9 bases map to TRBD2. The CDR3 loop spans 13 amino acids. Germline V gene data show CDR1 as SGHVS and CDR2 as FQNEAQ. With 2 bases clipped from V and 13 bases from J, the junction kept 6 bases outside the gene matches. CDR3 protein: CASSLRREGPQFF. CDR3 coding DNA: TGTGCCAGCAGCTTACGGCGGGAGGGCCCACAGTTCTTC.